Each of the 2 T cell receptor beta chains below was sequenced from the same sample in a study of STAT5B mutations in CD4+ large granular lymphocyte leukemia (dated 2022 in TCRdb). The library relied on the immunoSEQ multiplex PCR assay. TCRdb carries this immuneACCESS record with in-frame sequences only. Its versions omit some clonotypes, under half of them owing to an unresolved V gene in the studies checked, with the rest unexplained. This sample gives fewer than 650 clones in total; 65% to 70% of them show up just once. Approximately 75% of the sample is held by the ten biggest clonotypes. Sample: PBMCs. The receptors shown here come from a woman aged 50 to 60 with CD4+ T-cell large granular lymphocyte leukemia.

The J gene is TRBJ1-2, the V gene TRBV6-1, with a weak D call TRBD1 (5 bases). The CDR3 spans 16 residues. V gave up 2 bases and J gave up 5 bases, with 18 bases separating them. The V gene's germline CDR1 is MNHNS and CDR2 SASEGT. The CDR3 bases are TGTGCCAGCAGTGAACGCCGACCGGCCGGGGCATATGGCTACACCTTC. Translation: CASSERRPAGAYGYTF.

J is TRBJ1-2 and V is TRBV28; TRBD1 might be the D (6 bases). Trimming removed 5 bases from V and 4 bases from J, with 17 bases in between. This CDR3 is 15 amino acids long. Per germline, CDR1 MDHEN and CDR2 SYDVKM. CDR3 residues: CASSTTGRGVYGYTF. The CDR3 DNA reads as TGTGCCAGCAGTACTACAGGGAGGGGGGTCTATGGCTACACCTTC.